This paragraph covers one T cell receptor (beta chain) sequence. What it binds is unknown. This sample was taken from a study of cytomegalovirus exposure and HLA in healthy donors. Generated by immunoSEQ multiplex PCR, the TCRdb table keeps only in-frame clones and is missing some. The sample carries over 80,000 clones, less than 85% recorded once. Whole-study findings and limits: There were about 160 TCR beta chains listed as cytomegalovirus-associated.

This TCR came from a man between 18 and 35 years old in good health and CMV-seropositive. The sample was PBMCs.

The CDR3 DNA follows: TGTGCCAGCAGCTTACCGGGGATAGGGACCCAGTACTTC. Translated, it gives CASSLPGIGTQYF. The J gene is TRBJ2-5, the V gene TRBV11-2; TRBD2 might be the D (5 bases). The CDR3 has 13 amino acids. Germline V gene data show CDR1 as SGHAT and CDR2 as FQNNGV. With 2 bases removed from V and 7 bases from J, the gap between germline ends came to 11 bases.